The 30 T cell receptor beta chains below were found in one sample sequenced in a study of cytomegalovirus exposure and HLA in healthy donors. The primer mix had 60 Vbeta and 13 Jbeta primers. Only in-frame clones appear in the TCRdb table, and some are missing; sequencing was by immunoSEQ multiplex PCR. The table includes around 41,000 clones, about 70% detected once. The sample comprised PBMCs. The origin of the receptors is a man aged 35 to 55 in good health and CMV-seronegative.

The chain couples TRBV4-3 to TRBJ2-7; 8 bases fit TRBD1. This CDR3 is built from 14 residues. From germline, CDR1 is LGHNA and CDR2 YSLEER. The V and J ends lost 1 base and 5 bases, in that order; junction bases with no gene match: 4. The chain's CDR3 is CASSQGQGADEQYF. In DNA, the CDR3 is TGCGCCAGCAGCCAAGGGCAGGGGGCTGACGAGCAGTACTTC.

The V call is TRBV9, the J call TRBJ1-5; D might be TRBD1 (5 bases). The V and J ends lost 5 bases and 5 bases respectively, with 14 bases between them. The CDR3 runs to 14 residues. Germline loops: CDR1 SGDLS, CDR2 YYNGEE. The CDR3 DNA follows: TGTGCCAGCAGTCGGGGGGGTGGAGATCAGCCCCAGCATTTT. Translated: CASSRGGGDQPQHF.

This clone was detected a few times. The V call is TRBV9, the J call TRBJ1-2; the D gene is possibly TRBD1 (6 bases). CDR3 length: 21 residues. Germline lookup yields CDR1 SGDLS and CDR2 YYNGEE. Trimming stripped 4 bases from V and 0 bases from J, with 31 bases between. In DNA, the CDR3 is TGTGCCAGCAGCCCCGCAAAGGGGACACGCGTGGGGGATCCTTCTAACTATGGCTACACCTTC. Its protein is CASSPAKGTRVGDPSNYGYTF.

The V call is TRBV27, the J call TRBJ2-1, with D possibly matching TRBD2 (5 bases). Germline V gene data show CDR1 as MNHEY and CDR2 as SMNVEV (reference sequence). CDR3 length: 11 amino acids. Trimming took 7 bases from V and 4 from J, leaving 5 bases between them. DNA of the CDR3: TGTGCCAGCACGGGGTACAATGAGCAGTTCTTC. Translating it yields CASTGYNEQFF.

This clone was seen only a few times. The chain recombines TRBV5-1 with TRBJ1-2; a weak D match, TRBD1 (5 bases). V lost 0 bases, J lost 8 bases, and 14 bases lay in between. The length of the CDR3 is 14 residues. CDR1 and CDR2 from the germline V gene are SGHRS and YFSETQ. CDR3 region: CASSLGQGREGYTF. As DNA, the CDR3 is TGCGCCAGCAGCTTGGGGCAGGGCAGGGAAGGCTACACCTTC.

This sequence joins TRBV7-6 and TRBJ1-1; weak D call: TRBD1 (5 bases). CDR1 is SGHVS and CDR2 is FNYEAQ in the germline V gene. The CDR3 is made up of 15 amino acids. Trimming pared 1 base from V and 1 base from J, leaving 10 bases between. The CDR3 loop reads CASSLEGFSNTEAFF. The CDR3, as DNA: TGTGCCAGCAGCTTAGAGGGGTTCTCGAACACTGAAGCTTTCTTT.

V usage is TRBV30 and J usage is TRBJ2-7; 8 positions agree with TRBD2. CDR3 length: 14 residues. The germline CDR1 and CDR2 sequences are GTSNPN and SVGIG (reference sequence). The V gene end was trimmed by 2 bases and the J gene end by 2 bases; junction bases not matched to a gene: 5. The CDR3 is CAWSPTSGTYEQYF. The CDR3 nucleotides are TGTGCCTGGAGTCCAACTAGCGGTACCTACGAGCAGTACTTC. Based on the CDR3 plus reference TRBV30 and TRBJ2-7, the full variable domain is SQTIHQWPATLVQPVGSPLSLECTVEGTSNPNLYWYRQAAGRGLQLLFYSVGIGQISSEVPQNLSASRPQDRQFILSSKKLLLSDSGFYLCAWSPTSGTYEQYFGPGTRLTVT.

This chain links TRBV4-1 with TRBJ2-1; TRBD2 aligns across 15 bases. The ends lost 4 bases at V and 6 bases at J; junction bases unmatched: 7. The CDR3 spans 17 residues. Germline lookup yields CDR1 MGHRA and CDR2 YSYEKL. The CDR3 DNA follows: TGCGCCAGCAGCCCTGGACTAGCGGGGGGGCGAGGCAATGAGCAGTTCTTC. This translates into CASSPGLAGGRGNEQFF.

The V call is TRBV5-6, the J call TRBJ1-6, with a possible D match to TRBD1 (5 bases). V was cut by 4 bases and J by 5 bases, with 10 bases left in between. The V gene's germline CDR1 is SGHDT and CDR2 YYEEEE. The CDR3 is 14 residues long. For the CDR3, the DNA is TGTGCCAGCAGCACCGGGGGGGATAATTCACCCCTCCACTTT. Protein sequence: CASSTGGDNSPLHF.

The chain is built from TRBV7-6 and TRBJ2-1; D might be TRBD1 (5 bases). Germline V gene sequence: CDR1 SGHVS, CDR2 FNYEAQ. Between the trimmed V and J ends, which lost 1 base and 2 bases, there was a span of 9 bases. There are 15 residues in the CDR3. The CDR3 loop reads CASSLGTRAYNEQFF. The CDR3, as DNA: TGTGCCAGCAGCTTAGGGACAAGAGCCTACAATGAGCAGTTCTTC.

In this sample, this clone turned up a few times. The genes are TRBV5-1 and TRBJ2-1; 8 nucleotides match TRBD2. This CDR3 has 16 residues. Germline trimming cut 0 bases from V and 2 bases from J; bases unmatched to any gene: 4. Germline CDR1 and CDR2: SGHRS and YFSETQ. CDR3 region: CASSLDDGGAYNEQFF. The CDR3 coding sequence is TGCGCCAGCAGCTTGGACGACGGGGGGGCCTACAATGAGCAGTTCTTC.

This chain links TRBV6-1 with TRBJ1-2; D unresolved. This CDR3 has 14 amino acids. The germline V gene encodes CDR1 MNHNS and CDR2 SASEGT. Trimming left V 0 bases short and J 6 bases short, with 11 bases between. This CDR3 is CASSEAWRADGYTF. In DNA form, the CDR3 reads TGTGCCAGCAGTGAAGCCTGGAGGGCGGATGGCTACACCTTC.

This chain connects TRBV6-5 to TRBJ1-6; perhaps TRBD1 as D (5 bases). Looked up from germline, CDR1 is MNHEY and CDR2 is SVGAGI. The CDR3 length is 13 residues. Deletions cut 2 bases from V and 8 bases from J, with 7 bases between. This CDR3 is CASSYGGDSPLHF. In nucleotides, the CDR3 is TGTGCCAGCAGTTACGGGGGGGATTCACCCCTCCACTTT.

J is TRBJ2-1 and V is TRBV28, with TRBD2 matching over 9 bases. Looked up from germline, CDR1 is MDHEN and CDR2 is SYDVKM. The CDR3 consists of 15 residues. Unmatched junction bases numbered 9, after V lost 6 bases and J lost 6 bases. CDR3 in amino acids: CASSLLAGALNEQFF. CDR3 coding DNA: TGTGCCAGCAGCCTCTTAGCGGGGGCTCTCAATGAGCAGTTCTTC.

The chain has TRBV29-1 and TRBJ1-2; D ambiguous. The CDR3 runs 13 residues. Per the germline V gene, CDR1 is SQVTM and CDR2 is ANQGSEA. Trimming removed 3 bases at V and 0 bases at J, with 8 bases between. CDR3 sequence (DNA): TGCAGCGTTGAGGCAGAAGCTAACTATGGCTACACCTTC. It codes for CSVEAEANYGYTF.

V and J are TRBV5-1 and TRBJ1-2; 8 positions agree with TRBD1. Germline assignment: CDR1 SGHRS and CDR2 YFSETQ. The CDR3 covers 14 residues. J was trimmed by 2 bases and V by 7 bases; bases with no gene match: 7. CDR3 amino acids: CASSGQGGNYGYTF. The CDR3 bases are TGCGCCAGCTCAGGACAGGGTGGGAACTATGGCTACACCTTC.

This rearrangement joins TRBV7-3 to TRBJ2-5, with D possibly matching TRBD2 (6 bases). The CDR3 sequence is 13 residues long. Germline V lookup: CDR1 SGHTA, CDR2 FQGTGA. Trimming stripped 5 bases from V and 2 bases from J, with 9 bases between. CDR3 nucleotide sequence: TGTGCCAGCAGCCGCGGGACTCAAGAGACCCAGTACTTC. Protein product: CASSRGTQETQYF.

This chain connects TRBV6-1 to TRBJ2-1; 7 bases fit TRBD1. Germline-derived CDR1 and CDR2 are MNHNS and SASEGT. V was clipped by 6 bases and J by 7 bases; unmatched bases: 12. The CDR3 loop spans 15 amino acids. Written as DNA, the CDR3 is TGTGCCAGCAGCCGAAGACAGGGCTCGAGTAATGAGCAGTTCTTC. The encoded protein is CASSRRQGSSNEQFF.

V usage is TRBV30 and J usage is TRBJ1-4; 8 nucleotides match TRBD1. This CDR3 has 13 amino acids. The V gene end was trimmed by 5 bases and the J gene end by 6 bases; junction bases not matched to a gene: 5. CDR1 and CDR2 (germline): GTSNPN, SVGIG (reference sequence). CDR3 in amino acids: CAWEGTGYEKLFF. In nucleotides, the CDR3 is TGTGCCTGGGAGGGGACAGGATATGAAAAACTGTTTTTT.

By proportion, this clone is medium-sized. DNA for the CDR3: TGCGCCAGCAGCCAAGATGTCCGTCAAAAACTGTTTTTT. Translated: CASSQDVRQKLFF. V is TRBV4-3 and J is TRBJ1-4; no clear D gene. From germline, CDR1 is LGHNA and CDR2 YSLEER. The V end was cut by 0 bases, the J end by 9 bases, with 8 bases between. The CDR3 runs to 13 residues.

This sequence joins TRBV2 and TRBJ2-7, with a tentative D call TRBD1 (5 bases). Germline CDR1 SNHLY, CDR2 FYNNEI. V lost 4 bases and J lost 0, with 10 bases in between. The CDR3 has 14 residues. CDR3 in amino acids: CASSGFTGSYEQYF. The CDR3 DNA reads as TGTGCCAGCAGTGGGTTTACAGGCTCCTACGAGCAGTACTTC.

CDR3 DNA sequence: TGTGCCAGCAGCTTTCGGTCCGACTCCTACGAGCAGTACTTC. Protein: CASSFRSDSYEQYF. The chain has TRBV7-6 and TRBJ2-7; D gene uncertain. Per the germline V gene, CDR1 is SGHVS and CDR2 is FNYEAQ. V was trimmed by 3 bases and J by 0 bases, leaving 9 bases between them. The CDR3 has 14 residues.

V gene TRBV18 combines with J gene TRBJ1-2, with 8 positions matching TRBD1. This CDR3 is 13 amino acids long. Trimming removed 3 bases from V and 6 bases from J; junction bases left unmatched: 3. The germline V gene has CDR1 KGHSH and CDR2 LQKENI. Here the CDR3 reads CASSPDRVDGYTF. CDR3 DNA sequence: TGTGCCAGCTCACCGGACAGGGTGGATGGCTACACCTTC.

This sequence joins TRBV5-4 and TRBJ1-2; 7 nucleotides align to TRBD1. Per germline, CDR1 SGHNT and CDR2 YYREEE (reference sequence). This CDR3 comprises 14 residues. The J segment lost 5 bases and the V segment lost 0 bases, leaving 4 bases of the junction unmatched. CDR3 residues: CASSLETGRYGYTF. CDR3 coding DNA: TGTGCCAGCAGCTTGGAGACAGGGAGGTATGGCTACACCTTC.

The chain is built from TRBV5-1 and TRBJ1-1, with D possibly being TRBD1 (5 bases). With 3 bases removed from V and 5 bases from J, the gap between germline ends came to 17 bases. Germline-derived CDR1 and CDR2 are SGHRS and YFSETQ. The CDR3 has 15 residues. Here the CDR3 reads CASSYLQIGGTEAFF. CDR3 bases: TGCGCCAGCAGCTATCTACAAATCGGGGGGACTGAAGCTTTCTTT.

CDR3 sequence reads: CASSLQQGNTEAFF. The CDR3 coding sequence is TGTGCCAGTAGTCTCCAACAGGGGAACACTGAAGCTTTCTTT. The chain joins TRBV19 to TRBJ1-1, with D possibly TRBD1 on 6 matching bases. V was trimmed by 5 bases and J by 1 base, leaving 11 bases between them. The CDR3 contains 14 residues. Germline CDR1 LNHDA, CDR2 SQIVND (reference sequence).

This rearrangement joins TRBV15 to TRBJ2-7; D possibly corresponds to TRBD1 (6 bases). Per germline, CDR1 LNHNV and CDR2 YYDKDF (reference sequence). The germline V and J ends were trimmed by 2 bases and 2 bases, with 10 bases remaining between them. This CDR3 contains 14 residues. CDR3 nucleotide sequence: TGTGCCACCAGCAGATCGGGACACACCTACGAGCAGTACTTC. Its protein product is CATSRSGHTYEQYF.

The chain recombines TRBV7-2 with TRBJ2-3, with 8 bases that match TRBD2. The CDR3 is 16 residues long. After removal of 5 bases from V and 0 bases from J, the junction contained 7 bases not matched to a gene. Germline V gives CDR1 SGHTA, CDR2 FQGNSA. CDR3 in amino acids: CASSVQAGASTDTQYF. CDR3 DNA: TGTGCCAGCAGCGTGCAAGCGGGGGCTAGCACAGATACGCAGTATTTT.

This CDR3 is CASSLDPDRTQPQHF. The CDR3 bases are TGTGCCAGCAGCTTAGACCCGGACAGGACTCAGCCCCAGCATTTT. The V and J genes are TRBV7-6 and TRBJ1-5; 7 bases align to TRBD1. The CDR3 extends over 15 amino acids. Trimming took 1 base from V and 6 from J; bases not matched to a gene: 6. The germline gives CDR1 SGHVS, CDR2 FNYEAQ.

In DNA, the CDR3 is TGTGCCAGCAGCGTAGATGGGGGCCTCAATTCACCCCTCCACTTT. Translated: CASSVDGGLNSPLHF. The chain carries TRBV9 and TRBJ1-6; D might be TRBD1 (6 bases). The CDR3 spans 15 residues. V lost 0 bases, J lost 7 bases, and 11 bases lay in between. Germline assignment: CDR1 SGDLS and CDR2 YYNGEE.